This T cell receptor beta chain was sequenced for a study of blood T cells in healthy people across ages. Study findings and constraints: There was no known CMV status for donors, so expanded clonotype changes were possibly confounded. A strong correlation was seen between TCR beta diversity and naive T cell percentage.

In each sample, at least 6 million PBMCs were isolated. Between the trimmed V and J ends, which lost 5 bases and 4 bases, there was a span of 17 bases. The CDR3 is made up of 15 amino acids. Germline V CDR1 and CDR2: MNHEY, SVGEGT. A word on this clonotype: The antigen is undetermined.

Then a second PCR, running about 7 to 11 cycles, was carried out with a sample-barcoded 5' primer and a J-beta primer mix. MiXCR, run by TCRdb on the 5' RACE reads, gives a single entry per CDR3 protein. The sample yields about 680,000 distinct CDR3 sequences, 45% to 50% seen once. The TCR was taken from an older woman in good health. Source material: blood. The genes are TRBV6-2 or TRBV6-3 and TRBJ1-2; D uncertain. The CDR3 bases are TGTGCCAGCAGTACCAGCCGGGGAGACATCTATGGCTACACCTTC. Protein: CASSTSRGDIYGYTF.